These 2 T cell receptor beta chains share one sample of origin, sequenced in a study of multiple sclerosis patients with progressive multifocal leukoencephalopathy. Data came from immunoSEQ multiplex PCR; TCRdb stores just in-frame clones and leaves some out. The sample consists of roughly 28,000 clones, around 90% of them appearing once. Time point specified: before natalizumab initiation. Sequenced material: PBMCs. The source is a human donor with multiple sclerosis.

This chain uses TRBV11-3 with TRBJ2-1; D might be TRBD1 or TRBD2, each matching 5 bases. Trimming cost V 4 bases and J 2 bases, with 15 bases left between them. Germline CDR1 is SGHNT and CDR2 is YENEEA. This CDR3 region has 16 residues. The chain's CDR3 is CASSSGDRGAYNEQFF. The CDR3 coding sequence is TGTGCCAGCAGCTCTGGGGACCGAGGGGCCTACAATGAGCAGTTCTTC.

This clone has a single count. V gene TRBV5-1 combines with J gene TRBJ1-2; TRBD1 matches at 8 bases. The CDR3 runs 12 residues. The junction had 3 bases not matched to a gene; V was cut back by 5 bases and J by 6 bases. Germline V gives CDR1 SGHRS, CDR2 YFSETQ. CDR3 amino acids: CASRQGEHGYTF. DNA of the CDR3: TGCGCCAGCAGACAGGGGGAACATGGCTACACCTTC.